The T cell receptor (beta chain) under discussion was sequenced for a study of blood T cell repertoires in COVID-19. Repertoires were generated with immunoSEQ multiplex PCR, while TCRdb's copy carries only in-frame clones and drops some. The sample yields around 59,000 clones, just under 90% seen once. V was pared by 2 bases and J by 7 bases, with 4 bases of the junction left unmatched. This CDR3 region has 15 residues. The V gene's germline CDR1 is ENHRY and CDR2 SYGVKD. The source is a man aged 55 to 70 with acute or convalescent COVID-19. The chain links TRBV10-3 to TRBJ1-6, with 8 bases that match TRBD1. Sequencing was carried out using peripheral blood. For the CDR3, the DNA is TGTGCCATCAGTGAGGGGACAGGTGGGAATTCACCCCTCCACTTT. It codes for CAISEGTGGNSPLHF.